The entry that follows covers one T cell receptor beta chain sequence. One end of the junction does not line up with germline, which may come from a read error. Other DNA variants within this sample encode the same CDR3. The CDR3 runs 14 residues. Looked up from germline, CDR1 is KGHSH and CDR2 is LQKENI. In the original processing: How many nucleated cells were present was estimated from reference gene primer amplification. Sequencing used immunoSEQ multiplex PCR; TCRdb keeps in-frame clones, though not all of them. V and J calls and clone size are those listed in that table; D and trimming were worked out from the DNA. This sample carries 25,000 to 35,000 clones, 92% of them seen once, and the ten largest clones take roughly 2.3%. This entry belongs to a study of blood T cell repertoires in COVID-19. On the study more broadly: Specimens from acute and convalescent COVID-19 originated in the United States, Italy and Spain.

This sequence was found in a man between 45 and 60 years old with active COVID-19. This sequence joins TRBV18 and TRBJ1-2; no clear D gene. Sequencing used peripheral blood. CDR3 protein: CASSPEGQGTGYTF. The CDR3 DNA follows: TGTGCCAGTTCACCGGAGGGCCAAGGTACGGGCTACACCTTC.